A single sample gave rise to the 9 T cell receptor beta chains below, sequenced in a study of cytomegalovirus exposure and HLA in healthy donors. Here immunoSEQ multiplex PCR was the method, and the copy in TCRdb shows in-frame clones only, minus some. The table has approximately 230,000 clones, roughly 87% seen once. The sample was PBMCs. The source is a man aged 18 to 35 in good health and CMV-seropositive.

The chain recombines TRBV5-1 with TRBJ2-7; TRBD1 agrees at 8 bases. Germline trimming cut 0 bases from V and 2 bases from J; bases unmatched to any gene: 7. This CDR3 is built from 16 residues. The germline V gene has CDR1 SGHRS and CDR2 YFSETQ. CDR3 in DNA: TGCGCCAGCAGCTTGGAACAGGGGGTTAAGGCCTACGAGCAGTACTTC. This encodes CASSLEQGVKAYEQYF.

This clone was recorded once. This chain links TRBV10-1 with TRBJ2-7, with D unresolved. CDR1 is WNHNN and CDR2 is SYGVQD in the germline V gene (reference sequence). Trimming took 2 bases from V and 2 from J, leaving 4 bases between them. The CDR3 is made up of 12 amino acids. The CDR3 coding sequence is TGCGCCAGCAGTGAGCGCACCTACGAGCAGTACTTC. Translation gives CASSERTYEQYF.

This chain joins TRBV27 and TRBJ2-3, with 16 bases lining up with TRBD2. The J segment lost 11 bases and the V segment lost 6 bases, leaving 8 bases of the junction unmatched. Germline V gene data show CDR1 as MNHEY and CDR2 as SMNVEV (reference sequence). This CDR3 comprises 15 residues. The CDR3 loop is CASRPGTSGRVGQYF. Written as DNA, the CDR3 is TGTGCCAGCAGACCCGGGACTAGCGGGAGGGTAGGGCAGTATTTT.

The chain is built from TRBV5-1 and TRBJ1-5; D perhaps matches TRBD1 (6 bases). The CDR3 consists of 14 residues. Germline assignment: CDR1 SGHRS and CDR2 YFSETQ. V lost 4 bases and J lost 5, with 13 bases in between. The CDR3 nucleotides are TGCGCCAGCAGCCCGGACAGAGGCGATCAGCCCCAGCATTTT. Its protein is CASSPDRGDQPQHF.

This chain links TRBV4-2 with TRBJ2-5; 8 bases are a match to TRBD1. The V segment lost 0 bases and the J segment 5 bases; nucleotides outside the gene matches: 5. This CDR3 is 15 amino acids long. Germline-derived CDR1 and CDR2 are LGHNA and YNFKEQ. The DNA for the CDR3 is TGTGCCAGCAGCCAAGATGGGGACAGGTTGGAGACCCAGTACTTC. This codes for CASSQDGDRLETQYF.

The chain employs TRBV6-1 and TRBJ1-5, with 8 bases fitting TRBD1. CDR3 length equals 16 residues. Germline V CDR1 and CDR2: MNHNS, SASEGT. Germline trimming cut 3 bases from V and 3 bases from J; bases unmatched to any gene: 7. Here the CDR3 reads CASSERQGKNNQPQHF. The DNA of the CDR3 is TGTGCCAGCAGTGAGAGACAGGGGAAGAACAATCAGCCCCAGCATTTT.

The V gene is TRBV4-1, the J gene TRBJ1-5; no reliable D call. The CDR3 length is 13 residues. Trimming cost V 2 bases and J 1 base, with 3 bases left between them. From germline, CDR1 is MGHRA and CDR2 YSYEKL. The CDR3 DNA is TGCGCCAGCAGCCAAAACAGCAATCAGCCCCAGCATTTT. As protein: CASSQNSNQPQHF.

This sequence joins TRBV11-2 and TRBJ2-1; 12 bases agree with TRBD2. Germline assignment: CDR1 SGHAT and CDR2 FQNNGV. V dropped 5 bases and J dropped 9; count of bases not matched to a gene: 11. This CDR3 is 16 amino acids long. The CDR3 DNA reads TGTGCCAGCAGCGGGGCATCCGCGACTAGCGGGAGTGAGCAGTTCTTC. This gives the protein CASSGASATSGSEQFF.

DNA for the CDR3: TGTGCCAGCAGCCAAGATCCGGAGGGGACTAATGAAAAACTGTTTTTT. Amino acids: CASSQDPEGTNEKLFF. The V and J genes are TRBV4-2 and TRBJ1-4; D might be TRBD1 (5 bases). The ends were cut back, 0 bases at V and 2 bases at J, with 10 bases in the middle. CDR3 length: 16 amino acids. The V gene's germline CDR1 is LGHNA and CDR2 YNFKEQ.